The 2 T cell receptor beta chains listed next were all sequenced from one sample in a study of T cell responses to AZD1222 COVID-19 vaccine. The data were produced by immunoSEQ multiplex PCR, yet TCRdb's version contains in-frame clones alone and is incomplete. The sample carries around 130,000 clones, about 91% recorded once. The sequencing here drew on peripheral blood, taken 28 days after the second AZD1222 dose. These receptors originate from an adult who received the AZD1222 COVID-19 vaccine.

V is TRBV10-3 and J is TRBJ1-1, with D possibly matching TRBD1 (5 bases). V lost 6 bases and J 5 bases, leaving 16 bases between the germline ends. The CDR3 sequence is 14 residues long. CDR1 is ENHRY and CDR2 is SYGVKD in the germline V gene. The CDR3 coding sequence is TGTGCCATCAGGACAGACAGTGTAACAACTGAAGCTTTCTTT. Protein product: CAIRTDSVTTEAFF.

The chain joins TRBV27 to TRBJ1-2, with 8 bases lining up with TRBD1. The germline gives CDR1 MNHEY, CDR2 SMNVEV (reference sequence). The length of the CDR3 is 14 residues. The ends lost 5 bases at V and 5 bases at J; junction bases unmatched: 7. The CDR3 loop is CASSQGARAYGYTF. The CDR3 nucleotides are TGTGCCAGCAGTCAGGGGGCGCGGGCGTATGGCTACACCTTC.